The present entry profiles one TCR beta chain with its context. The antigen is undetermined. The data derive from a study of vaccination effects on CD4 cells after COVID-19. Study results and caveats: The study got few convalescent patients and did not collect any early post-infection timepoints. By a late point after vaccination, infection- and vaccine-induced clones had shrunk markedly through clonal contraction.

V was shortened by 3 bases and J by 2 bases, with 3 bases between the two germline ends. Germline values: CDR1 KGHSH, CDR2 LQKENI. The CDR3 loop spans 12 amino acids. Under the ViraFEST assay, PBMC were stimulated with viral peptide pools so that antigen-specific CD4+ T cells expanded. Sequencing was performed afterwards. Subsequent to roughly 9 days of culture, CD4+ T cells were isolated. Among the vaccine recipients, none had a prior SARS-CoV-2 infection, and nucleocapsid antibodies were negative. Wells each received 2 million or so PBMC, cultured with about 10 IU/ml IL-2 and around 9.8 ug/ml peptides. Half of the medium was exchanged for IL-2 medium on both days 3 and 7. Sequencing was performed with immunoSEQ multiplex PCR; in TCRdb, only in-frame clones are kept and a portion is missing. The sample contains tens of thousands of clones, less than 70% of which appear only once.

This sequence joins TRBV18 and TRBJ2-3; no reliable D call. The receptor's source is a human donor who received a COVID-19 vaccine. The sample here was CD4+ T cells from PBMCs cultured with HCoV-OC43 spike peptides, taken before COVID-19 vaccination. Documented subset: HCoV-OC43 spike overlapping peptide pool stimulation. The CDR3 spells CASSPYTDTQYF. In nucleotides, the CDR3 is TGTGCCAGCTCACCGTACACAGATACGCAGTATTTT.